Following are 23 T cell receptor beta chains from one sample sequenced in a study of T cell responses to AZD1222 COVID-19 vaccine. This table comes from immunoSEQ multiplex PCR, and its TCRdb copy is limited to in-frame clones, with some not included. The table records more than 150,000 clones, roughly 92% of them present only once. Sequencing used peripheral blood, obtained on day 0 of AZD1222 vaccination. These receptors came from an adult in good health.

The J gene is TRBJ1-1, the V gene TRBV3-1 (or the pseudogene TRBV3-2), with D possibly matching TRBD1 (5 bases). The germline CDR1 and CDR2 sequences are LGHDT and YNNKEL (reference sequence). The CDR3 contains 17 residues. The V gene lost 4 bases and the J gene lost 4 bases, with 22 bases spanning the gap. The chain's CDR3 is CASSRTGLGRGSTEAFF. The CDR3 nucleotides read TGTGCCAGCAGCCGGACGGGGTTAGGGAGGGGATCCACTGAAGCTTTCTTT.

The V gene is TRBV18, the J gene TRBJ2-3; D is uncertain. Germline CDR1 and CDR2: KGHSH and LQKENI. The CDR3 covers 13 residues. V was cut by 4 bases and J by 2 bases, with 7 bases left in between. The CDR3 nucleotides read TGTGCCAGCTCACTGACTGTCACAGATACGCAGTATTTT. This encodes CASSLTVTDTQYF.

CDR3 protein: CASGTGSYEQYF. CDR3 coding DNA: TGTGCCTCGGGGACAGGGTCCTACGAGCAGTACTTC. This chain connects TRBV9 to TRBJ2-7; 9 nucleotides line up with TRBD1. This CDR3 region has 12 residues. The trim removed 10 bases at V and 1 base at J, leaving 3 bases unmatched. Germline CDR1 reads SGDLS; CDR2 reads YYNGEE.

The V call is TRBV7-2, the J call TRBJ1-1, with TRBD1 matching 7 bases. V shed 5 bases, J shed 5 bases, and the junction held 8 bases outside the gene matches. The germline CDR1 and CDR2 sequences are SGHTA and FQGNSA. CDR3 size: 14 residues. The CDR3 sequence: CASSTITGETEAFF. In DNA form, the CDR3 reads TGTGCCAGCAGCACTATTACAGGGGAGACTGAAGCTTTCTTT. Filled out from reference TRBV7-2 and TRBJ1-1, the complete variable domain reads GAGVSQSPSNKVTEKGKDVELRCDPISGHTALYWYRQSLGQGLEFLIYFQGNSAPDKSGLPSDRFSAERTGGSVSTLTIQRTQQEDSAVYLCASSTITGETEAFFGQGTRLTVV.

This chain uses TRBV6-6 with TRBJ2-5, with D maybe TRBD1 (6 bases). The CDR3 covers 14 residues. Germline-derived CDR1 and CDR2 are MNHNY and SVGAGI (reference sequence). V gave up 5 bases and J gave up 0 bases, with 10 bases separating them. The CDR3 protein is CASSHRDNQETQYF. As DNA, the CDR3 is TGTGCCAGCAGTCACCGGGACAACCAAGAGACCCAGTACTTC.

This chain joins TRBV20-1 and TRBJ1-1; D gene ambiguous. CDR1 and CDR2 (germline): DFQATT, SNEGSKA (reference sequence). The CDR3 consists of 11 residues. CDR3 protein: CSVDGDTEAFF. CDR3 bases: TGCAGCGTCGACGGTGACACTGAAGCTTTCTTT.

CDR3 amino acids: CASKIRSSYNSPLHF. The CDR3 DNA reads TGTGCCAGCAAGATCAGGAGCTCCTATAATTCACCCCTCCACTTT. The V gene is TRBV27, the J gene TRBJ1-6; D unclear. Trimming cost V 7 bases and J 0 bases, with 10 bases left between them. CDR1 and CDR2 from the germline V gene are MNHEY and SMNVEV (reference sequence). The CDR3 totals 15 residues.

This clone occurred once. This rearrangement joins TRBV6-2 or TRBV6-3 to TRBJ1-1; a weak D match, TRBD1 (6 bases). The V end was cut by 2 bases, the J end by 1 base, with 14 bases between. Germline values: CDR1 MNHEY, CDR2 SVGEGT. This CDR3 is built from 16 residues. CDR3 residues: CASSYETGQGNTEAFF. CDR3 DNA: TGTGCCAGCAGTTACGAAACGGGACAAGGGAACACTGAAGCTTTCTTT.

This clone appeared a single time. Here the CDR3 reads CASSLEAGRNTEAFF. Here the CDR3 DNA reads TGTGCCAGCAGCTTGGAGGCAGGGCGGAACACTGAAGCTTTCTTT. The chain recombines TRBV5-4 with TRBJ1-1; maybe TRBD1 (5 bases). CDR3 size: 15 residues. CDR1 SGHNT and CDR2 YYREEE come from the germline V gene (reference sequence). Trimming removed 0 bases from V and 1 base from J, with 10 bases in between.

This CDR3 is CASSFVPNTEAFF. CDR3 coding DNA: TGTGCCAGCAGCTTTGTCCCGAACACTGAAGCTTTCTTT. V usage is TRBV11-2 and J usage is TRBJ1-1; D gene ambiguous. This CDR3 is 13 amino acids long. Germline V gives CDR1 SGHAT, CDR2 FQNNGV. Trimming removed 3 bases from V and 1 base from J, with 6 bases in between. The whole variable domain, remainder taken from reference TRBV11-2 and TRBJ1-1, is EAGVAQSPRYKIIEKRQSVAFWCNPISGHATLYWYQQILGQGPKLLIQFQNNGVVDDSQLPKDRFSAERLKGVDSTLKIQPAKLEDSAVYLCASSFVPNTEAFFGQGTRLTVV.

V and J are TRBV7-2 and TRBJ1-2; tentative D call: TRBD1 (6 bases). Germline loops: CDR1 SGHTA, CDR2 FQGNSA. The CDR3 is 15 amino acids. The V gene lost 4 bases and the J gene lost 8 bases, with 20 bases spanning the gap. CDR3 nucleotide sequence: TGTGCCAGCAGCTCCAGGACAGACCATTTAATGGGCTACACCTTC. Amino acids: CASSSRTDHLMGYTF.

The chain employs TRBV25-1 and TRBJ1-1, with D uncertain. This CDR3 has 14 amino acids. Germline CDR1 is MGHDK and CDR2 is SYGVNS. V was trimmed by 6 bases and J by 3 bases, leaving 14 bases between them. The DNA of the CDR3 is TGTGCCAGCAGGGAGGCGGGGTTCGACACTGAAGCTTTCTTT. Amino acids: CASREAGFDTEAFF.

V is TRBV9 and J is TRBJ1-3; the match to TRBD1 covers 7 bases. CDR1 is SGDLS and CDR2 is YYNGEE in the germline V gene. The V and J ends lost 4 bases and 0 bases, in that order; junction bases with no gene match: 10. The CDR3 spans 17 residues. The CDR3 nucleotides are TGTGCCAGCAGCCCCACACCGACAGGGCTCTCTGGAAACACCATATATTTT. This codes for CASSPTPTGLSGNTIYF.

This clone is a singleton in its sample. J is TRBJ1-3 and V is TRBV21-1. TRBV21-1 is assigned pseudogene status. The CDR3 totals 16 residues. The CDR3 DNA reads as TGTGCCAGCAGCCGCCCCGGACGGAACTCTGGAAACACCATATATTTT. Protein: CASSRPGRNSGNTIYF.

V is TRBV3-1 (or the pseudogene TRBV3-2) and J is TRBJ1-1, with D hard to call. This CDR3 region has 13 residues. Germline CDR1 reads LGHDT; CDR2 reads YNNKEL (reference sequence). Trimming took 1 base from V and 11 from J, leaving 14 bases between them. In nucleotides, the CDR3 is TGTGCCAGCAGCCAAGGAGGAGACCTCGGCGCTTTCTTT. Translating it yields CASSQGGDLGAFF.

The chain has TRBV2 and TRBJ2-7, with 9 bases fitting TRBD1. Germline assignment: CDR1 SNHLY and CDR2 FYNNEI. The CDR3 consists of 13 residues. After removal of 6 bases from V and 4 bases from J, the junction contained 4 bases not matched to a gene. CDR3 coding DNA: TGTGCCAGCAGACACAGGGGGCTATACGAGCAGTACTTC. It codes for CASRHRGLYEQYF.

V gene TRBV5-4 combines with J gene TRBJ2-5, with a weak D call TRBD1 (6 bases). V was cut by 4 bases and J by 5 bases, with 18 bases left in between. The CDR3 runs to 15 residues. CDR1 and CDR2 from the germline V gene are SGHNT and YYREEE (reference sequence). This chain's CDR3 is CASSRDTGSRETQYF. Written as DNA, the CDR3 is TGTGCCAGCAGCCGGGATACAGGGTCAAGGGAGACCCAGTACTTC. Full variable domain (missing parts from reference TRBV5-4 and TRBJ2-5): ETGVTQSPTHLIKTRGQQVTLRCSSQSGHNTVSWYQQALGQGPQFIFQYYREEENGRGNFPPRFSGLQFPNYSSELNVNALELDDSALYLCASSRDTGSRETQYFGPGTRLLVL.

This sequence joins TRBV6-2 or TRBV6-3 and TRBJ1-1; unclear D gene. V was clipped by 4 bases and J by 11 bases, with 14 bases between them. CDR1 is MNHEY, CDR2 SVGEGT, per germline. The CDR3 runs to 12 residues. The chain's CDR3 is CASSLSPLRAFF. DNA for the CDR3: TGTGCCAGCAGTTTGTCGCCCCTACGGGCTTTCTTT.

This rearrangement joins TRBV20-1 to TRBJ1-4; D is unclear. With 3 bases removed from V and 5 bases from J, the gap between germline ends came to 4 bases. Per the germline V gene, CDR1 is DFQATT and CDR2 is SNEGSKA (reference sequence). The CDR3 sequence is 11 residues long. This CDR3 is CSASGNEKLFF. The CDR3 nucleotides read TGCAGTGCTAGCGGGAATGAAAAACTGTTTTTT.

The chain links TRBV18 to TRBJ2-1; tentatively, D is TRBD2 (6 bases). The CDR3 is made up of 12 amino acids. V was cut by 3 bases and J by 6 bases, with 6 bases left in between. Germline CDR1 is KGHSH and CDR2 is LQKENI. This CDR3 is CASSPGGNEQFF. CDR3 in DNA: TGTGCCAGCTCACCGGGGGGCAATGAGCAGTTCTTC.

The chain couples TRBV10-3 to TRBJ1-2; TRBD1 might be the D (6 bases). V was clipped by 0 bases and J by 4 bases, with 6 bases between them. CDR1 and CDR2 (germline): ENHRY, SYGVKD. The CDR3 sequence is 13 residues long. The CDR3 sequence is CAISESQGYGYTF. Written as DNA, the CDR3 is TGTGCCATCAGTGAGTCACAGGGCTATGGCTACACCTTC.

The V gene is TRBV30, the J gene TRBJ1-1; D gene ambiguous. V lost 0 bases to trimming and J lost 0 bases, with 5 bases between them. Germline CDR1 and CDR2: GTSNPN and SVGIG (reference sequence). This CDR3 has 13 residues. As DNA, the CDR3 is TGTGCCTGGAGTGTTGAGGTGAACACTGAAGCTTTCTTT. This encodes CAWSVEVNTEAFF.

In DNA form, the CDR3 reads TGCGCCAGCAGCCAAGCTCCCTTTTCGGGGAATGAGCAGTTCTTC. Its protein is CASSQAPFSGNEQFF. The rearrangement joins TRBV4-1 to TRBJ2-1; a possible D gene is TRBD2 (5 bases). Trimming pared 1 base from V and 7 bases from J, leaving 14 bases between. CDR1 is MGHRA, CDR2 YSYEKL, per germline. The CDR3 runs 15 residues.